This T cell receptor beta chain stems from a study of T cells after yellow fever vaccination. Study-wide findings and caveats: When the response was secondary, it was weaker but reached its peak faster, day 5 versus 15.

The CDR3 length is 16 residues. CDR1 WNHNN and CDR2 SYGVQD come from the germline V gene (reference sequence). The ends lost 1 base at V and 3 bases at J; junction bases unmatched: 7. TCRdb itself ran the 5' RACE reads through MiXCR, one entry per CDR3 protein. The sample consists of 100,000 or so distinct CDR3 sequences, roughly 10% of them appearing once. This rearrangement joins TRBV10-1 to TRBJ2-7, with 9 bases identical to TRBD1. Source: CD8+ T cells not binding an NS4B(214-222) dextramer, sorted from PBMCs, taken less than 16 days after the first yellow fever vaccination. This TCR came from a young man who received the YFV17D yellow fever vaccine. As DNA, the CDR3 is TGCGCCAGCAGTGAGTTAAATGAGGACAGGGGCTACGAGCAGTACGTC. Translation: CASSELNEDRGYEQYV.